These T cell receptor beta chains were read from a single sample in a study of technical replicates of blood from a few donors. The protocol was immunoSEQ multiplex PCR, while the TCRdb copy is restricted to in-frame clones and leaves out a portion. The top ten hold under 5% of the sample, which has around 30,000 clones, around 94% seen once. The sequencing sample was made of PBMCs. Receptors were obtained from a human donor in good health. Some clones in this sample may be carry-over from other donors' samples. The CDR3 runs from the conserved cysteine through the conserved F or W. D genes are given only for firm matches. A clone size is listed for some rows: how often the clone was seen (once, few, many), or a class if it is expanded.

CDR3 protein,CDR3 DNA,V gene,D gene,CDR3 length,clone size,J gene
CASGYLGGQQFF,TGTGCTAGTGGTTACCTTGGAGGACAGCAGTTCTTC,TRBV12-5,-,12,-,TRBJ2-1
CASSFGGNTIYF,TGTGCCAGCAGCTTCGGGGGAAACACCATATATTTT,TRBV7-9,-,12,-,TRBJ1-3
CASSFREKAEAFF,TGTGCCAGCAGCTTCAGGGAAAAAGCTGAAGCTTTCTTT,TRBV7-9,-,13,-,TRBJ1-1
CASSAGVGNQPQHF,TGTGCCAGCAGTGCAGGGGTAGGCAATCAGCCCCAGCATTTT,TRBV2,-,14,few,TRBJ1-5
CASSPQDRGDTEAFF,TGTGCCAGCAGCCCCCAAGACAGGGGGGACACTGAAGCTTTCTTT,TRBV5-4,TRBD1,15,-,TRBJ1-1
CASSSDRALNTFF,TGCGCCAGCAGCTCGGACAGGGCCTTGAACACTTTCTTT,TRBV5-1,TRBD1,13,-,TRBJ1-1
CASSQRQGDTQYF,TGCGCCAGCAGCCAGAGGCAGGGAGATACGCAGTATTTT,TRBV4-3,-,13,-,TRBJ2-3
CASSIVGQGFNNSPLHF,TGCGCCAGCAGCATAGTGGGACAGGGGTTTAATAATTCACCCCTCCACTTT,TRBV5-1,TRBD1,17,-,TRBJ1-6
CASRRAGANTDTQYF,TGTGCCAGCAGGCGAGCGGGGGCCAACACAGATACGCAGTATTTT,TRBV6-5,TRBD2,15,once,TRBJ2-3
CASSQDGVGETQYF,TGCGCCAGCAGCCAAGACGGGGTAGGAGAGACCCAGTACTTC,TRBV4-3,-,14,-,TRBJ2-5